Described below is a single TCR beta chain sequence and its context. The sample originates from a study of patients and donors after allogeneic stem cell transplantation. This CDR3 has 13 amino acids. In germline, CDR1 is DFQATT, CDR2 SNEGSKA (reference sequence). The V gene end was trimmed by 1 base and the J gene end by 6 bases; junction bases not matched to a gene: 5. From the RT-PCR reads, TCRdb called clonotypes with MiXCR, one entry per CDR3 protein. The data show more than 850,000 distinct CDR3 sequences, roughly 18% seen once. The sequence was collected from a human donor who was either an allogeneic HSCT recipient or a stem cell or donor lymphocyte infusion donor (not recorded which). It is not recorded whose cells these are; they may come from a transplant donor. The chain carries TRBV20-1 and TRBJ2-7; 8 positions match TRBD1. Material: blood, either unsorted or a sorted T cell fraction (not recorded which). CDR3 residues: CSARVGRGLEQYF. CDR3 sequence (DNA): TGCAGTGCTAGAGTCGGCAGGGGGCTCGAGCAGTACTTC.